A single sample gave rise to the 30 T cell receptor beta chains below, sequenced in a study of T cell repertoires in cytomegalovirus infection. The antigens these receptors bind are not known. Via MiXCR, TCRdb re-called the reads, giving one row per CDR3 protein. This repertoire shows about half a million distinct CDR3 sequences, roughly a third found once; its top ten account for roughly 15%. The sequencing here drew on cultured PBMCs, taken from culture after CMV antigen stimulation. These receptor sequences come from a human donor in good health (CMV status not recorded). Some clones in this sample may be carry-over from other donors' samples.

The rearrangement joins TRBV7-2 to TRBJ1-3; no definite D call. Germline CDR1 reads SGHTA; CDR2 reads FQGNSA. The CDR3 totals 15 residues. The ends were cut back, 3 bases at V and 8 bases at J, with 17 bases in the middle. The CDR3 DNA sequence: TGTGCCAGCAGCTTCGTTTTCACACACTCGGACACCATATATTTT. It is translated as CASSFVFTHSDTIYF.

This clonotype appeared a few times. V is TRBV12-5 and J is TRBJ2-3; TRBD1 or TRBD2 may be the D gene (5 bases each). CDR1 is LGHNT, CDR2 FRNRAP, per germline. The V and J ends lost 0 bases and 1 base respectively, with 11 bases between them. The CDR3 is 16 amino acids. The CDR3 region has the DNA TGTGCTAGTGGTTTGGTAGGGGAGTTGGGCACAGATACGCAGTATTTT. Amino acid sequence: CASGLVGELGTDTQYF.

The V gene is TRBV11-3, the J gene TRBJ2-1, with 8 positions matching TRBD2. J gave up 7 bases and V 3 bases, and 5 bases lay outside the gene matches. The V gene's germline CDR1 is SGHNT and CDR2 YENEEA. This CDR3 has 14 residues. The CDR3 here is CASSLRTSLNEQFF. As DNA, the CDR3 is TGTGCCAGCAGCTTGAGGACTAGCCTGAATGAGCAGTTCTTC.

The chain recombines TRBV10-3 with TRBJ2-1; unclear D gene. V gave up 4 bases and J gave up 0 bases, with 16 bases separating them. CDR3 length: 17 amino acids. CDR1 is ENHRY, CDR2 SYGVKD, per germline. For the CDR3, the DNA is TGTGCCATCAGTGTTACGACGGACGGTAGCTCCTACAATGAGCAGTTCTTC. It codes for CAISVTTDGSSYNEQFF.

The chain combines TRBV20-1 with TRBJ2-1; TRBD2 agrees at 9 bases. The germline gives CDR1 DFQATT, CDR2 SNEGSKA (reference sequence). V lost 3 bases and J lost 7; bases outside the gene matches: 7. The CDR3 has 14 amino acids. CDR3 sequence reads: CSASLAGGWNEQFF. In nucleotides, the CDR3 is TGCAGTGCTAGTCTGGCGGGAGGGTGGAATGAGCAGTTCTTC.

This clonotype occurred a few times. This rearrangement joins TRBV4-1 to TRBJ2-7; D uncertain. This CDR3 region has 14 residues. V lost 1 base, J lost 3 bases, and 10 bases lay in between. The V gene's germline CDR1 is MGHRA and CDR2 YSYEKL. CDR3 nucleotides: TGCGCCAGCAGCCAAGCCAGCGTCGGCTACGAGCAGTACTTC. As protein: CASSQASVGYEQYF.

The J gene is TRBJ2-7, the V gene TRBV6-2 or TRBV6-3; 8 bases are a match to TRBD2. Germline V lookup: CDR1 MNHEY, CDR2 SVGEGT. V gave up 2 bases and J gave up 2 bases; unmatched junction bases: 11. The CDR3 has 17 amino acids. The CDR3 coding sequence is TGTGCCAGCAGTTACCTCTCTGGACTAGCCCAGACCTACGAGCAGTACTTC. The encoded protein is CASSYLSGLAQTYEQYF.

This sequence joins TRBV9 and TRBJ1-1; D ambiguous. V gave up 0 bases and J gave up 4 bases, with 13 bases separating them. The CDR3 runs to 15 residues. Germline V gene lookup returns CDR1 SGDLS and CDR2 YYNGEE. CDR3 sequence (DNA): TGTGCCAGCAGCGTAGGTGCCTCGGGGTCCACTGAAGCTTTCTTT. The encoded protein is CASSVGASGSTEAFF. Complete variable domain (other parts from reference TRBV9 and TRBJ1-1): DSGVTQTPKHLITATGQRVTLRCSPRSGDLSVYWYQQSLDQGLQFLIQYYNGEERAKGNILERFSAQQFPDLHSELNLSSLELGDSALYFCASSVGASGSTEAFFGQGTRLTVV.

The chain combines TRBV20-1 with TRBJ2-3, with 14 bases matching TRBD2. V was clipped by 1 base and J by 1 base; unmatched bases: 19. Per germline, CDR1 DFQATT and CDR2 SNEGSKA (reference sequence). The CDR3 runs to 22 residues. CDR3 protein: CSARANSPGLAGEGTRTDTQYF. The CDR3, as DNA: TGCAGTGCTAGAGCTAACTCTCCGGGACTAGCGGGAGAAGGAACCCGCACAGATACGCAGTATTTT.

The count of this clonotype is one. V usage is TRBV27 and J usage is TRBJ2-2; 7 bases fit TRBD2. The CDR3 is 15 amino acids. From germline, CDR1 is MNHEY and CDR2 SMNVEV (reference sequence). V lost 7 bases to trimming and J lost 4 bases; unmatched junction nucleotides: 9. The CDR3 DNA reads as TGTGCCAGCATTTCAAACGGGGGGACCACCGGGGAGCTGTTTTTT. Its protein product is CASISNGGTTGELFF.

The chain carries TRBV6-1 and TRBJ2-3; the D is unclear. Trimming cost V 5 bases and J 4 bases, with 13 bases left between them. The CDR3 spans 14 residues. Per germline, CDR1 MNHNS and CDR2 SASEGT. The CDR3 DNA follows: TGTGCCAGCAGTCTCCGTTTCGGCGCAGATACGCAGTATTTT. It is translated as CASSLRFGADTQYF.

V gene TRBV7-2 combines with J gene TRBJ2-7; 11 nucleotides line up with TRBD2. Germline V gene sequence: CDR1 SGHTA, CDR2 FQGNSA. This CDR3 is 17 amino acids long. Trimming at V came to 4 bases and at J to 5 bases, leaving 13 bases not matched to a gene. CDR3 loop: CASSYRGGTSGFHEQYV. The CDR3 DNA sequence: TGTGCCAGCAGCTATAGAGGGGGGACTAGCGGCTTTCACGAGCAGTACGTC.

The chain recombines TRBV6-4 with TRBJ1-1; D is unclear. Germline CDR1 MRHNA, CDR2 SNTAGT. V was trimmed by 5 bases and J by 4 bases, leaving 11 bases between them. The CDR3 is 13 residues long. Here the CDR3 reads CASSYEEGTEAFF. CDR3 sequence (DNA): TGTGCCAGCAGTTACGAGGAGGGCACTGAAGCTTTCTTT.

Note on this clonotype: Since no conserved phenylalanine or tryptophan closes the CDR3, a read error is the likely cause. This chain joins TRBV11-2 and TRBJ2-1; D is unresolved. Per the germline V gene, CDR1 is SGHAT and CDR2 is FQNNGV. V lost 3 bases to trimming and J lost 10 bases, with 10 bases between them. This CDR3 contains 12 residues. The CDR3 DNA reads as TGTGCCAGCAGCTTGATGCAGACGGAGCAGTTCCTC. Encoded protein: CASSLMQTEQFL.

This clonotype was picked up a small number of times. At one boundary the junction diverges from the germline segment, which might be a read error. V gene TRBV7-2 combines with J gene TRBJ2-1, with TRBD2 matching 10 bases. The CDR3 totals 14 residues. Per the germline V gene, CDR1 is SGHTA and CDR2 is FQGNSA. CDR3 sequence (DNA): TGTGCCAGCAGGTTAGCGGGAGGTGACAATGAGCAGTTCTTC. Its translation: CASRLAGGDNEQFF.

This clonotype was recorded at least ten times. This chain links TRBV7-2 with TRBJ2-3; tentatively, D is TRBD1 (6 bases). Germline V gene sequence: CDR1 SGHTA, CDR2 FQGNSA. V lost 5 bases and J 6 bases, leaving 18 bases between the germline ends. The CDR3 extends over 15 amino acids. The CDR3 reads CASSLRMGARDTQYF. DNA for the CDR3: TGTGCCAGCAGCCTCCGAATGGGGGCGCGTGATACGCAGTATTTT.

V gene TRBV28 combines with J gene TRBJ2-7; 8 bases fit TRBD1. This CDR3 contains 14 residues. CDR1 is MDHEN, CDR2 SYDVKM, per germline. With V trimmed by 5 bases and J by 4 bases, 7 bases remained unmatched. The CDR3 DNA sequence: TGTGCCAGCAGTCTCATGACAGGGGATTACGAGCAGTACTTC. Translation: CASSLMTGDYEQYF.

The J gene is TRBJ2-4, the V gene TRBV7-8; D is unclear. This CDR3 has 16 amino acids. The V gene's germline CDR1 is SGHVS and CDR2 FQNEAQ. Trimming took off 5 bases at V and 0 bases at J, with 14 bases between the two ends. The CDR3: CASSEGNLLAKNIQYF. For the CDR3, the DNA is TGTGCCAGCAGCGAAGGGAACCTACTAGCCAAAAACATTCAGTACTTC.

This clonotype appeared a single time. A junction boundary mismatches the germline segment, possibly from a read error. The chain joins TRBV20-1 to TRBJ1-2; D might be TRBD1 (5 bases). The CDR3 is made up of 9 amino acids. Germline lookup yields CDR1 DFQATT and CDR2 SNEGSKA (reference sequence). The CDR3 DNA is TGCGGTGCTGGGGGTACCGGCGCCTTC. Protein sequence: CGAGGTGAF.

The chain uses TRBV25-1 and TRBJ2-7; D is undetermined. This CDR3 is built from 15 residues. Trimming pared 3 bases from V and 6 bases from J, leaving 18 bases between. CDR1 MGHDK and CDR2 SYGVNS come from the germline V gene. The CDR3 sequence is CASSDPRAIHGEQYF. For the CDR3, the DNA is TGTGCCAGCAGTGATCCTCGGGCGATCCATGGCGAGCAGTACTTC.

This clonotype was detected a few times. V usage is TRBV4-1 and J usage is TRBJ1-1; D is ambiguous. The length of the CDR3 is 14 residues. Germline assignment: CDR1 MGHRA and CDR2 YSYEKL. The germline V and J ends were trimmed by 0 bases and 4 bases, with 9 bases remaining between them. CDR3 coding DNA: TGCGCCAGCAGCCAAGAGTTGGGGAGCACTGAAGCTTTCTTT. Protein product: CASSQELGSTEAFF.

V usage is TRBV11-3 and J usage is TRBJ2-6; D remains unclear. Germline V gene data show CDR1 as SGHNT and CDR2 as YENEEA. Trimming pared 4 bases from V and 2 bases from J, leaving 15 bases between. This CDR3 region has 17 residues. The CDR3 region is CASSSGPSGTGANVLTF. The CDR3 DNA is TGTGCCAGCAGCTCAGGACCCTCGGGCACTGGGGCCAACGTCCTGACTTTC.

This chain uses TRBV6-5 with TRBJ2-5, with 13 bases lining up with TRBD2. With V trimmed by 6 bases and J by 4 bases, 8 bases remained unmatched. The CDR3 has 16 amino acids. Germline values: CDR1 MNHEY, CDR2 SVGAGI. CDR3 sequence reads: CASRRTSGSPGETQYF. In DNA, the CDR3 is TGTGCCAGCAGGAGGACTAGCGGGAGCCCAGGAGAGACCCAGTACTTC.

This clonotype was detected a few times. The chain combines TRBV11-1 with TRBJ2-7; the D gene is possibly TRBD1 (6 bases). The CDR3 sequence is 14 residues long. V lost 4 bases, J lost 3 bases, and 13 bases lay in between. Germline V gene data show CDR1 as SGHAT and CDR2 as FQDESV (reference sequence). The CDR3 sequence: CASSSGTNYYEQYF. The CDR3 DNA sequence: TGTGCCAGCAGCTCCGGGACAAACTACTACGAGCAGTACTTC.

With respect to this clonotype: One end of the junction is discordant with germline, which a read error may explain. The genes are TRBV6-5 and TRBJ1-1, with D hard to call. The CDR3 is made up of 12 amino acids. CDR1 is MNHEY and CDR2 is SVGAGI in the germline V gene. The CDR3 is CAGRRPNTEAFF. The CDR3 region has the DNA TGTGCCGGCAGACGACCTAACACTGAAGCTTTCTTT.

This chain joins TRBV2 and TRBJ1-5, with a possible D match to TRBD1 (5 bases). The germline CDR1 and CDR2 sequences are SNHLY and FYNNEI. V was shortened by 5 bases and J by 3 bases, with 11 bases between the two germline ends. CDR3 length equals 14 residues. The CDR3 DNA follows: TGTGCCAGCAGTCTAGGGGCCTACAATCAGCCCCAGCATTTT. Translating gives CASSLGAYNQPQHF. Full variable domain (remainder filled in from reference TRBV2 and TRBJ1-5): EPEVTQTPSHQVTQMGQEVILRCVPISNHLYFYWYRQILGQKVEFLVSFYNNEISEKSEIFDDQFSVERPDGSNFTLKIRSTKLEDSAMYFCASSLGAYNQPQHFGDGTRLSIL.

At least ten counts were recorded for this clonotype. This chain links TRBV7-2 with TRBJ2-7; 8 bases fit TRBD2. The CDR3 has 16 amino acids. Germline loops: CDR1 SGHTA, CDR2 FQGNSA. Trimming took 5 bases from V and 2 from J; bases not matched to a gene: 11. CDR3 sequence (DNA): TGTGCCAGCAGCCTAATATCGGCGGGAGGTACCTACGAGCAGTACTTC. Translating gives CASSLISAGGTYEQYF.

The chain couples TRBV19 to TRBJ1-1; no clear D gene. CDR1 LNHDA and CDR2 SQIVND come from the germline V gene (reference sequence). With 1 base removed from V and 1 base from J, the gap between germline ends came to 10 bases. This CDR3 is 15 amino acids long. This CDR3 is CASSIARVGNTEAFF. The CDR3 DNA reads TGTGCCAGTAGTATAGCCCGTGTTGGGAACACTGAAGCTTTCTTT.

The sample holds a few counts of this clonotype. One junction end does not reproduce the germline sequence, and a read error may be involved. The J gene is TRBJ2-3, the V gene TRBV7-2, with a tentative D call TRBD2 (6 bases). This CDR3 spans 12 amino acids. CDR1 SGHTA and CDR2 FQGNSA come from the germline V gene. The CDR3 region is CASSPRLDAQYF. For the CDR3, the DNA is TGTGCCAGCAGCCCTAGACTAGATGCGCAGTATTTT. Full variable domain (missing parts from reference TRBV7-2 and TRBJ2-3): GAGVSQSPSNKVTEKGKDVELRCDPISGHTALYWYRQSLGQGLEFLIYFQGNSAPDKSGLPSDRFSAERTGGSVSTLTIQRTQQEDSAVYLCASSPRLDAQYFGPGTRLTVL.

Ten or more counts support this clonotype. J is TRBJ2-5 and V is TRBV7-2; TRBD1 or TRBD2 may be the D gene (6 bases each). The germline V gene has CDR1 SGHTA and CDR2 FQGNSA. The CDR3 sequence is 15 residues long. V was pared by 5 bases and J by 1 base, with 14 bases between. DNA for the CDR3: TGTGCCAGCAGCCGTAACGGAGGGGGCCAAGAGACCCAGTACTTC. This gives the protein CASSRNGGGQETQYF.